Each of the 29 T cell receptor beta chains below was sequenced from the same sample in a study of technical replicates of blood from several donors. Sequencing used immunoSEQ multiplex PCR; TCRdb keeps in-frame clones, though not all of them. The sample lists approximately 76,000 clones; about 91% were seen once. Sequenced: T cells isolated from PBMCs. The receptors originated from a human donor in good health.

The rearrangement uses TRBV2 and TRBJ1-5; D might be TRBD1 (6 bases). Germline-derived CDR1 and CDR2 are SNHLY and FYNNEI. Trimming took 0 bases from V and 6 from J, leaving 12 bases between them. The CDR3 loop spans 15 amino acids. The CDR3 sequence: CASSEALQDSQPQHF. In nucleotides, the CDR3 is TGTGCCAGCAGTGAAGCGCTTCAGGACAGTCAGCCCCAGCATTTT.

This clone was seen a single time. J is TRBJ2-3 and V is TRBV28, with no clear D. The CDR3 runs 18 residues. In germline, CDR1 is MDHEN, CDR2 SYDVKM. V shed 1 base and J shed 3 bases, with 20 bases lying between them. CDR3 residues: CASSLSGWPSSVTDTQYF. The CDR3 nucleotides are TGTGCCAGCAGTTTATCCGGGTGGCCCTCCTCAGTAACAGATACGCAGTATTTT.

This sequence joins TRBV25-1 and TRBJ1-1; 8 bases fit TRBD1. Germline trimming cut 3 bases from V and 3 bases from J; bases unmatched to any gene: 6. The germline gives CDR1 MGHDK, CDR2 SYGVNS. CDR3 length: 15 residues. The CDR3 spells CASSDTGTGDTEAFF. The DNA for the CDR3 is TGTGCCAGCAGTGATACCGGGACAGGAGACACTGAAGCTTTCTTT.

The chain links TRBV5-6 to TRBJ2-7, with D possibly matching TRBD2 (6 bases). The ends were cut back, 4 bases at V and 1 base at J, with 18 bases in the middle. The CDR3 length is 16 residues. Germline-derived CDR1 and CDR2 are SGHDT and YYEEEE. CDR3 amino acids: CASSVGTGVLSYEQYF. DNA of the CDR3: TGTGCCAGCAGCGTAGGAACGGGGGTGTTATCCTACGAGCAGTACTTC.

The chain links TRBV5-8 to TRBJ2-1; maybe TRBD1 (6 bases). The CDR3 totals 15 residues. Germline V lookup: CDR1 SGHTS, CDR2 YDEGEE. V dropped 2 bases and J dropped 7 bases, with 16 bases sitting between them. Here the CDR3 reads CASSLGRTDRNEQFF. CDR3 DNA: TGTGCCAGCAGCTTAGGCCGGACAGACAGGAATGAGCAGTTCTTC.

The chain has TRBV28 and TRBJ2-7, with D tentatively TRBD1 (5 bases). Looked up from germline, CDR1 is MDHEN and CDR2 is SYDVKM. The CDR3 is 14 residues long. Trimming took 6 bases from V and 2 from J, leaving 14 bases between them. The CDR3 DNA reads as TGTGCCAGCAGCAGGGAAGGGTATGCCTACGAGCAGTACTTC. Encoded protein: CASSREGYAYEQYF.

The chain carries TRBV9 and TRBJ2-7; 11 bases align to TRBD1. Germline CDR1 SGDLS, CDR2 YYNGEE. After removal of 3 bases from V and 7 bases from J, the junction contained 6 bases not matched to a gene. The CDR3 has 14 residues. CDR3 sequence: CASSEPGQGGEQYF. CDR3 bases: TGTGCCAGCAGCGAGCCGGGACAGGGGGGTGAGCAGTACTTC.

This sequence joins TRBV7-2 and TRBJ1-2; D gene uncertain. The germline gives CDR1 SGHTA, CDR2 FQGNSA. The CDR3 loop spans 12 amino acids. V was clipped by 5 bases and J by 7 bases, with 11 bases between them. This chain's CDR3 is CASSLSPGGYTF. For the CDR3, the DNA is TGTGCCAGCAGCCTCTCGCCCGGTGGCTACACCTTC. Supplemented by reference TRBV7-2 and TRBJ1-2, the full variable domain reads GAGVSQSPSNKVTEKGKDVELRCDPISGHTALYWYRQSLGQGLEFLIYFQGNSAPDKSGLPSDRFSAERTGGSVSTLTIQRTQQEDSAVYLCASSLSPGGYTFGSGTRLTVV.

The chain links TRBV11-3 to TRBJ1-2; 8 nucleotides line up with TRBD1. V lost 5 bases to trimming and J lost 6 bases; unmatched junction nucleotides: 5. Germline V gene data show CDR1 as SGHNT and CDR2 as YENEEA. The CDR3 has 13 amino acids. CDR3 DNA sequence: TGTGCCAGCAGCCTCGGACAGGGTAATGGCTACACCTTC. Its protein product is CASSLGQGNGYTF.

The V gene is TRBV27, the J gene TRBJ2-2, with TRBD2 matching over 13 bases. V dropped 5 bases and J dropped 6; count of bases not matched to a gene: 9. Per germline, CDR1 MNHEY and CDR2 SMNVEV (reference sequence). This CDR3 has 17 residues. CDR3 DNA: TGTGCCAGCAGTGGACTAGCGGGAGCCGGAGATGCCGGGGAGCTGTTTTTT. As protein: CASSGLAGAGDAGELFF.

CDR3 loop: CASSAGPIINTEAFF. The CDR3 DNA reads TGCGCCAGCAGCGCGGGACCTATAATAAACACTGAAGCTTTCTTT. The chain joins TRBV5-1 to TRBJ1-1, with a weak D call TRBD1 (5 bases). The CDR3 is 15 residues long. Trimming removed 4 bases from V and 2 bases from J, with 15 bases in between. CDR1 SGHRS and CDR2 YFSETQ come from the germline V gene. Complete variable domain (other parts from reference TRBV5-1 and TRBJ1-1): KAGVTQTPRYLIKTRGQQVTLSCSPISGHRSVSWYQQTPGQGLQFLFEYFSETQRNKGNFPGRFSGRQFSNSRSEMNVSTLELGDSALYLCASSAGPIINTEAFFGQGTRLTVV.

The chain employs TRBV5-1 and TRBJ2-3; D remains unclear. Trimming removed 3 bases at V and 2 bases at J, with 10 bases between. The CDR3 contains 14 residues. CDR1 SGHRS and CDR2 YFSETQ come from the germline V gene. CDR3: CASSSLPSTDTQYF. The CDR3 nucleotides read TGCGCCAGCAGCTCTCTCCCGTCCACAGATACGCAGTATTTT.

This clone appeared once. This chain connects TRBV11-2 to TRBJ1-1; the D gene is possibly TRBD1 (6 bases). V lost 5 bases, J lost 2 bases, and 18 bases lay in between. In germline, CDR1 is SGHAT, CDR2 FQNNGV. The CDR3 length is 16 residues. The CDR3 coding sequence is TGTGCCAGCAGCCCGATGATGGGACACCTTAACACTGAAGCTTTCTTT. It is translated as CASSPMMGHLNTEAFF. Variable domain in full (rest from reference TRBV11-2 and TRBJ1-1): EAGVAQSPRYKIIEKRQSVAFWCNPISGHATLYWYQQILGQGPKLLIQFQNNGVVDDSQLPKDRFSAERLKGVDSTLKIQPAKLEDSAVYLCASSPMMGHLNTEAFFGQGTRLTVV.

This clone is a singleton in its sample. This chain uses TRBV28 with TRBJ1-3; D gene unclear. Trimming took 10 bases from V and 5 from J, leaving 12 bases between them. Germline V gene lookup returns CDR1 MDHEN and CDR2 SYDVKM. This CDR3 has 12 residues. CDR3 DNA: TGTGCCACCACAACGCCCAGAAACACCATATATTTT. This gives the protein CATTTPRNTIYF.

This rearrangement joins TRBV27 to TRBJ2-3; TRBD2 aligns across 11 bases. The CDR3 consists of 17 residues. Germline CDR1 reads MNHEY; CDR2 reads SMNVEV (reference sequence). V was pared by 4 bases and J by 6 bases, with 12 bases of the junction left unmatched. CDR3: CASSSLNSGGVGDTQYF. The CDR3 nucleotides read TGTGCCAGCAGTTCACTAAATAGCGGGGGGGTAGGGGATACGCAGTATTTT.

The chain recombines TRBV19 with TRBJ1-1, with D possibly being TRBD1 (5 bases). V dropped 4 bases and J dropped 3 bases, with 12 bases sitting between them. Germline CDR1 is LNHDA and CDR2 is SQIVND (reference sequence). This CDR3 contains 14 residues. CDR3 nucleotides: TGTGCCAGTAGTACCCAGCGGGGGGACACTGAAGCTTTCTTT. Protein: CASSTQRGDTEAFF.

The CDR3 nucleotides are TGTGCCAGCAGTTTCAGGGAATACGAGCAGTACTTC. It is translated as CASSFREYEQYF. This chain connects TRBV28 to TRBJ2-7; tentative D call: TRBD1 (5 bases). Per the germline V gene, CDR1 is MDHEN and CDR2 is SYDVKM. The V end was cut by 3 bases, the J end by 4 bases, with 7 bases between. The CDR3 totals 12 residues.

This clone was observed a handful of times. The chain is built from TRBV9 and TRBJ1-6; 9 nucleotides agree with TRBD1. CDR3 length: 16 amino acids. Looked up from germline, CDR1 is SGDLS and CDR2 is YYNGEE. Trimming removed 1 base from V and 7 bases from J; junction bases left unmatched: 6. The CDR3 region has the DNA TGTGCCAGCAGCGTATCCAGCGGACAGGGGAATTCACCCCTCCACTTT. This codes for CASSVSSGQGNSPLHF. The full variable domain, in which reference TRBV9 and TRBJ1-6 provide the parts outside the CDR3, is DSGVTQTPKHLITATGQRVTLRCSPRSGDLSVYWYQQSLDQGLQFLIQYYNGEERAKGNILERFSAQQFPDLHSELNLSSLELGDSALYFCASSVSSGQGNSPLHFGNGTRLTVT.

J is TRBJ2-1 and V is TRBV4-2, with 9 bases aligning to TRBD2. The CDR3 covers 17 residues. V was clipped by 0 bases and J by 3 bases; unmatched bases: 6. Germline V gene lookup returns CDR1 LGHNA and CDR2 YNFKEQ. CDR3 coding DNA: TGTGCCAGCAGCCAAGAAATTTCTAGCGGGAACTACAATGAGCAGTTCTTC. Its protein product is CASSQEISSGNYNEQFF.

The chain combines TRBV15 with TRBJ1-1; weak D call: TRBD1 (5 bases). CDR3 length: 14 residues. From germline, CDR1 is LNHNV and CDR2 YYDKDF (reference sequence). The V and J ends lost 4 bases and 4 bases respectively, with 13 bases between them. The CDR3 loop is CATSKDTRFTEAFF. CDR3 sequence (DNA): TGTGCCACCAGCAAGGACACAAGATTCACTGAAGCTTTCTTT.

The rearrangement uses TRBV10-3 and TRBJ1-2, with 8 bases that match TRBD1. V was clipped by 2 bases and J by 0 bases; unmatched bases: 2. The CDR3 contains 15 residues. The germline V gene encodes CDR1 ENHRY and CDR2 SYGVKD. The CDR3 sequence is CAISETGGSNYGYTF. The CDR3, as DNA: TGTGCCATCAGTGAGACAGGGGGATCTAACTATGGCTACACCTTC.

The chain uses TRBV7-9 and TRBJ2-2, with D possibly matching TRBD1 (5 bases). Germline V CDR1 and CDR2: SEHNR, FQNEAQ (reference sequence). Trimming left V 7 bases short and J 5 bases short, with 14 bases between. CDR3 length equals 14 residues. The CDR3, as DNA: TGTGCCAGCACCAATATTTACAGGACCGGGGAGCTGTTTTTT. Its translation: CASTNIYRTGELFF.

V and J are TRBV9 and TRBJ1-2; D gene unclear. The CDR3 loop spans 12 amino acids. Germline V gives CDR1 SGDLS, CDR2 YYNGEE. V lost 0 bases and J lost 7, with 7 bases in between. In nucleotides, the CDR3 is TGTGCCAGCAGCGTAGGCCCAGTTGGCTACACCTTC. Translating it yields CASSVGPVGYTF.

This chain joins TRBV5-1 and TRBJ2-7; 8 bases line up with TRBD2. CDR3 size: 13 residues. CDR1 SGHRS and CDR2 YFSETQ come from the germline V gene. V was pared by 2 bases and J by 6 bases, with 4 bases of the junction left unmatched. CDR3 amino acids: CASSLGSGTEQYF. In DNA form, the CDR3 reads TGCGCCAGCAGCTTAGGTAGCGGGACCGAGCAGTACTTC.

V is TRBV6-1 and J is TRBJ1-3; possibly TRBD1 for D (6 bases). CDR3 size: 14 residues. Trimming took off 6 bases at V and 0 bases at J, with 9 bases between the two ends. Germline CDR1 reads MNHNS; CDR2 reads SASEGT. In DNA form, the CDR3 reads TGTGCCAGCAGGCAGGGGATCTCTGGAAACACCATATATTTT. This encodes CASRQGISGNTIYF.

This sequence joins TRBV6-5 and TRBJ1-2, with 7 bases aligning to TRBD1. J lost 8 bases, V lost 2 bases, and 11 bases had no gene match. Per germline, CDR1 MNHEY and CDR2 SVGAGI. The CDR3 consists of 15 residues. CDR3 bases: TGTGCCAGCAGTTACATAGTCCGGGACAGAGGAGGCTACACCTTC. Its protein is CASSYIVRDRGGYTF.

The chain couples TRBV9 to TRBJ2-3; 11 bases are shared with TRBD2. The CDR3 runs 18 residues. Germline loops: CDR1 SGDLS, CDR2 YYNGEE. The J segment lost 0 bases and the V segment lost 0 bases, leaving 6 bases of the junction unmatched. This chain's CDR3 is CASSVELAGESSTDTQYF. In DNA form, the CDR3 reads TGTGCCAGCAGCGTAGAACTAGCGGGGGAATCTAGCACAGATACGCAGTATTTT.

The J gene is TRBJ1-2, the V gene TRBV5-1; the D is unclear. V was cut by 0 bases and J by 1 base, with 13 bases left in between. The CDR3 is 16 amino acids. CDR1 and CDR2 (germline): SGHRS, YFSETQ. CDR3 nucleotides: TGCGCCAGCAGCTTGGCCGACCGGGATAGTAACTATGGCTACACCTTC. Its protein is CASSLADRDSNYGYTF.

This chain joins TRBV7-6 and TRBJ2-3; 8 positions agree with TRBD2. The junction had 2 bases not matched to a gene; V was cut back by 6 bases and J by 6 bases. This CDR3 comprises 12 residues. CDR1 is SGHVS, CDR2 FNYEAQ, per germline. The CDR3 loop reads CASRTGGDTQYF. The CDR3 DNA is TGTGCCAGCAGAACGGGGGGGGATACGCAGTATTTT.